This is a list of T cell receptor beta chains from one sample in a study of T cell responses to AZD1222 COVID-19 vaccine. Generated by immunoSEQ multiplex PCR, the TCRdb table keeps only in-frame clones and is missing some. Of about 98,000 clones listed, around 82% are singletons. The source material was peripheral blood, sampled on day 0 of AZD1222 vaccination. These receptors came from an adult in good health. The conserved cysteine and the conserved F or W are not part of the CDR3 here.

V: TRBV6-1; CDR3: ASRSQSNEKLF
V: TRBV6-2/TRBV6-3; CDR3: ASSYLAGRGGRSGTDTQY
V: TRBV4-3; CDR3: ASSPQEVAGAGRYEQY
V: TRBV5-6; CDR3: ASSFSFSSGANVLT
V: TRBV4-2; CDR3: ASSHPTGGTEAF
V: TRBV15; CDR3: ATSRAHRTVSGNTIY
V: TRBV3-1/TRBV3-2; CDR3: ASSPTWGQGLSWQF
V: TRBV9; CDR3: ASGGMRLAGVRGGELF
V: TRBV6-5; CDR3: ASRSEGGGIREAF
V: TRBV7-9; CDR3: ASREEETQY
V: TRBV11-3; CDR3: ASSVSGVTGELF
V: TRBV3-1/TRBV3-2; CDR3: ASSQVAGVNTIY
V: TRBV7-2; CDR3: ASSRQLAGVTNEQY
V: TRBV11-3; CDR3: ASSLEGATNEKLF
V: TRBV6-2/TRBV6-3; CDR3: ASSYGTLTQY
V: TRBV11-3; CDR3: ASSSARSSYNSPLH
V: TRBV7-9; CDR3: ASSRTGLNQPQH
V: TRBV12-3/TRBV12-4; CDR3: ASSGQPYTEAF
V: TRBV5-4; CDR3: ASSLAGAKNIQY
V: TRBV30; CDR3: AWSERLSGPPT
V: TRBV28; CDR3: ASRTPVEFGGHDEQF
V: TRBV7-9; CDR3: ASSFEGEAF
V: TRBV5-1; CDR3: ASSLDSRQNEAF
V: TRBV19; CDR3: ASSSLGQVQPQH
V: TRBV28; CDR3: ASSLSDRGRSSYNEQF
V: TRBV19; CDR3: ASSIASGRVDEQY
V: TRBV6-5; CDR3: ASSYQFSNYGYT
V: TRBV9; CDR3: ASSVGGRNTEAF
V: TRBV30; CDR3: AWRSGTGYGYT
V: TRBV5-1; CDR3: ASSLEIGGNNSPLH
V: TRBV25-1; CDR3: ASSESRTADEKLF
V: TRBV11-3; CDR3: ASSSFVGFSGNSPLH
V: TRBV9; CDR3: ASSVGGTPFAKNIQY
V: TRBV29-1; CDR3: SAERGQETQY
V: TRBV3-1/TRBV3-2; CDR3: ASSHPTGHFSGRHSYEQY
V: TRBV5-8; CDR3: ASRPRQLSSGNTIY
V: TRBV4-3; CDR3: ASSQEIGFSGGYT
V: TRBV25-1; CDR3: ASSEWTGTNYGYT
V: TRBV11-2; CDR3: ASSFLGTGDAF
V: TRBV4-1; CDR3: ASSQDLAGIDYGYT
V: TRBV11-3; CDR3: ASSLDRQETQY
V: TRBV6-5; CDR3: ASSPQVGGQPQH
V: TRBV4-1; CDR3: ASSQDATADRASLGYT
V: TRBV6-2/TRBV6-3; CDR3: ASSRNTGELF
V: TRBV11-3; CDR3: ASSSGDGANVLT
V: TRBV9; CDR3: ASSPGQGAGELF
V: TRBV4-3; CDR3: ASSQEVMNTEAF
V: TRBV13; CDR3: ASSKRDGSYEQY
V: TRBV23-1; CDR3: ASSKTGRGETQY
V: TRBV24-1; CDR3: ATSDWDNEKLF
V: TRBV6-5; CDR3: ASSKRAGALEQY
V: TRBV7-9; CDR3: ASSPSLGNEQF
V: TRBV11-3; CDR3: ASSQYSGEGELF
V: TRBV6-5; CDR3: ASSYRGQSYEQY
V: TRBV14; CDR3: ASRRQGDSREAF
V: TRBV11-3; CDR3: ASSPQRGAVQNIQY
V: TRBV3-1/TRBV3-2; CDR3: ASSQWGGKDQPQH